The 26 T cell receptor beta chains below all came from one sample that was sequenced in a study of identical twins. TCRdb independently ran MiXCR on the 5' RACE reads; one entry per CDR3 protein. Of about 220,000 distinct CDR3 sequences listed, 7.5% are singletons. These records were also assigned to another study, of yellow fever vaccine responses in identical twins.

Source material: memory (CD45RO+) T cells sorted from blood. The receptor set was obtained from a woman between 18 and 29 years old in good health.

The sample holds a few counts of this clonotype. The genes are TRBV28 and TRBJ2-7, with D unresolved. The CDR3 is made up of 14 amino acids. V was pared by 4 bases and J by 4 bases, with 14 bases between. Germline CDR1 MDHEN, CDR2 SYDVKM. CDR3 region: CASSSIPGVYEQYF. CDR3 bases: TGTGCCAGCAGTTCCATCCCCGGAGTGTACGAGCAGTACTTC.

This clonotype has at least ten counts. V usage is TRBV29-1 and J usage is TRBJ2-2, with D possibly matching TRBD1 (6 bases). Germline V gene sequence: CDR1 SQVTM, CDR2 ANQGSEA. Trimming removed 6 bases from V and 0 bases from J, with 14 bases in between. The CDR3 extends over 15 amino acids. The CDR3 protein is CSVCPGTPNTGELFF. CDR3 nucleotides: TGCAGCGTCTGTCCCGGGACACCGAACACCGGGGAGCTGTTTTTT.

This clonotype was counted ten times or more. V usage is TRBV18 and J usage is TRBJ2-7, with unresolved D. Trimming took off 3 bases at V and 5 bases at J, with 5 bases between the two ends. CDR1 is KGHSH, CDR2 LQKENI, per germline. CDR3 length: 11 amino acids. The CDR3 DNA reads TGTGCCAGCTCACCGAGCCACGAGCAGTACTTC. This sequence encodes CASSPSHEQYF.

The sample holds many counts of this clonotype. V is TRBV24-1 and J is TRBJ2-1; 7 bases are a match to TRBD1. Germline CDR1 reads KGHDR; CDR2 reads SFDVKD. This CDR3 is built from 18 residues. The V gene end was trimmed by 2 bases and the J gene end by 7 bases; junction bases not matched to a gene: 16. CDR3 DNA: TGTGCCACCAGTGATTCCAATACCGGGACAGCTCTGGGGAATGAGCAGTTCTTC. As protein: CATSDSNTGTALGNEQFF.

This chain connects TRBV5-5 to TRBJ2-1; 8 bases match TRBD2. The germline CDR1 and CDR2 sequences are SGHKS and YYEKEE (reference sequence). The CDR3 is 15 residues long. J was trimmed by 8 bases and V by 4 bases; bases with no gene match: 11. The CDR3: CASSVGGGAVDEQFF. The CDR3 region has the DNA TGTGCCAGCAGCGTCGGGGGGGGGGCCGTCGATGAGCAGTTCTTC.

The V and J genes are TRBV11-2 and TRBJ2-4, with D perhaps TRBD1 or TRBD2 (5 bases each). V lost 4 bases, J lost 2 bases, and 21 bases lay in between. The germline CDR1 and CDR2 sequences are SGHAT and FQNNGV. The length of the CDR3 is 18 residues. In nucleotides, the CDR3 is TGTGCCAGCAGCTCCCCCGTGGGCCCAGGGACCCCCAAAAACATTCAGTACTTC. It encodes CASSSPVGPGTPKNIQYF.

This clonotype was counted at least ten times. The V gene is TRBV7-2, the J gene TRBJ2-2, with 14 positions matching TRBD2. V trimming: 2 bases; J trimming: 6 bases; junction bases outside the gene matches: 5. The CDR3 totals 17 residues. Per the germline V gene, CDR1 is SGHTA and CDR2 is FQGNSA. CDR3 DNA: TGTGCCAGCAGCTTACTGGGACTAGCGGGAGCTGCCGGGGAGCTGTTTTTT. Residues: CASSLLGLAGAAGELFF.

This clonotype turned up a few times. This chain connects TRBV20-1 to TRBJ2-1; 15 nucleotides match TRBD2. Germline V gene data show CDR1 as DFQATT and CDR2 as SNEGSKA (reference sequence). Germline trimming cut 2 bases from V and 8 bases from J; bases unmatched to any gene: 4. The CDR3 contains 15 residues. The CDR3 reads CSARPGTSGRYEQFF. As DNA, the CDR3 is TGCAGTGCTAGACCCGGGACTAGCGGGAGGTATGAGCAGTTCTTC.

This clonotype showed up just a few times. V and J are TRBV20-1 and TRBJ2-5; 11 bases map to TRBD2. CDR1 DFQATT and CDR2 SNEGSKA come from the germline V gene (reference sequence). Trimming removed 0 bases from V and 5 bases from J; junction bases left unmatched: 5. The CDR3 has 15 amino acids. The CDR3 DNA follows: TGCAGTGCTAGAGATAGCGGGAGGGCCTGGGAGACCCAGTACTTC. Amino acid sequence: CSARDSGRAWETQYF.

This clonotype was detected many times. The V and J genes are TRBV5-1 and TRBJ1-1; 10 positions match TRBD1. This CDR3 spans 13 amino acids. Germline-derived CDR1 and CDR2 are SGHRS and YFSETQ. V shed 4 bases, J shed 7 bases, and the junction held 4 bases outside the gene matches. The chain's CDR3 is CASSGGQGVEAFF. CDR3 nucleotide sequence: TGCGCCAGCAGCGGAGGACAGGGGGTTGAAGCTTTCTTT.

V and J are TRBV2 and TRBJ2-5; D remains ambiguous. The germline V gene has CDR1 SNHLY and CDR2 FYNNEI. V was clipped by 3 bases and J by 5 bases, with 13 bases between them. This CDR3 is 14 amino acids long. DNA of the CDR3: TGTGCCAGCAGTGACGGCGGAGCCCGGGAGACCCAGTACTTC. It codes for CASSDGGARETQYF.

The chain combines TRBV10-3 with TRBJ1-2; possibly TRBD1 for D (5 bases). This CDR3 comprises 12 residues. With 5 bases removed from V and 4 bases from J, the gap between germline ends came to 8 bases. CDR1 and CDR2 from the germline V gene are ENHRY and SYGVKD. The CDR3 loop is CAISLDSYGYTF. The CDR3 DNA sequence: TGTGCCATCAGTCTAGACAGCTATGGCTACACCTTC.

This clonotype showed up many times. The chain links TRBV7-2 to TRBJ2-7; 13 nucleotides align to TRBD2. The J segment lost 3 bases and the V segment lost 3 bases, leaving 2 bases of the junction unmatched. The CDR3 covers 15 residues. Germline V CDR1 and CDR2: SGHTA, FQGNSA. The CDR3 protein is CASSFWTSGSYEQYF. The CDR3 DNA reads as TGTGCCAGCAGCTTCTGGACTAGCGGGAGCTACGAGCAGTACTTC.

This clonotype was observed many times. J is TRBJ1-5 and V is TRBV12-3 or TRBV12-4; no reliable D call. The CDR3 is made up of 16 amino acids. V was clipped by 1 base and J by 1 base, with 11 bases between them. CDR3 in DNA: TGTGCCAGCAGTTTAGGGGGTGGAGGCAGCAATCAGCCCCAGCATTTT. Amino acid sequence: CASSLGGGGSNQPQHF.

Ten or more counts support this clonotype. The chain carries TRBV4-2 and TRBJ2-7, with 7 bases aligning to TRBD1. Germline CDR1 LGHNA, CDR2 YNFKEQ. The V and J ends lost 0 bases and 4 bases, in that order; junction bases with no gene match: 6. The CDR3 contains 15 residues. The DNA for the CDR3 is TGTGCCAGCAGCCAAGACCCCGGGACAGTTTACGAGCAGTACTTC. Its protein is CASSQDPGTVYEQYF.

This clonotype has a count of ten or more. The CDR3 spells CASSNMWGKVNEQFF. CDR3 bases: TGTGCCAGCAGTAACATGTGGGGGAAGGTCAATGAGCAGTTCTTC. V gene TRBV6-2 or TRBV6-3 combines with J gene TRBJ2-1; perhaps D is TRBD1 or TRBD2 (5 bases each). Looked up from germline, CDR1 is MNHEY and CDR2 is SVGEGT. The CDR3 length is 15 residues. Trimming shortened V by 5 bases and J by 6 bases, and 17 bases separated the two germline ends.

This clonotype was detected many times. V usage is TRBV20-1 and J usage is TRBJ2-5, with 8 bases fitting TRBD2. V was clipped by 6 bases and J by 2 bases; unmatched bases: 5. Germline V gene data show CDR1 as DFQATT and CDR2 as SNEGSKA (reference sequence). This CDR3 region has 13 residues. Here the CDR3 reads CSAFSGAQETQYF. CDR3 bases: TGCAGTGCCTTTAGCGGGGCTCAAGAGACCCAGTACTTC.

This clonotype was recorded a few times. This rearrangement joins TRBV20-1 to TRBJ2-7, with 7 bases that match TRBD2. This CDR3 has 15 residues. Germline V gene sequence: CDR1 DFQATT, CDR2 SNEGSKA (reference sequence). V lost 0 bases, J lost 2 bases, and 7 bases stayed unmatched. This chain's CDR3 is CSARDSGTNAYEQYF. In nucleotides, the CDR3 is TGCAGTGCTAGAGACTCCGGGACTAACGCCTACGAGCAGTACTTC.

This clonotype was detected ten times or more. The chain employs TRBV5-1 and TRBJ2-7; 10 bases map to TRBD1. The trim removed 1 base at V and 5 bases at J, leaving 12 bases unmatched. CDR3 length equals 17 residues. Germline V gene data show CDR1 as SGHRS and CDR2 as YFSETQ. CDR3 nucleotide sequence: TGCGCCAGCAGCTTGTACGACAGGGGGCCTAAAAGCCACGAGCAGTACTTC. The encoded protein is CASSLYDRGPKSHEQYF.

This clonotype was detected a few times. The chain carries TRBV25-1 and TRBJ2-2; D remains unclear. Germline V gene lookup returns CDR1 MGHDK and CDR2 SYGVNS. The V end was cut by 4 bases, the J end by 2 bases, with 11 bases between. The CDR3 is 15 residues long. The CDR3 region has the DNA TGTGCCAGCAGTGGCGGCCCATCCAACACCGGGGAGCTGTTTTTT. Residues: CASSGGPSNTGELFF.

This clonotype was detected only a few times. The chain couples TRBV18 to TRBJ2-6; the D gene is possibly TRBD1 (6 bases). V was trimmed by 6 bases and J by 1 base, leaving 16 bases between them. In germline, CDR1 is KGHSH, CDR2 LQKENI. The CDR3 has 17 amino acids. CDR3 region: CASSGTWTVSGANVLTF. CDR3 bases: TGTGCCAGCTCGGGGACATGGACTGTGTCTGGGGCCAACGTCCTGACTTTC.

This clonotype was counted many times. CDR3 DNA sequence: TGTGCCAGCAGTCCATGGACTAGCGGCACAGATACGCAGTATTTT. Amino acids: CASSPWTSGTDTQYF. This rearrangement joins TRBV11-2 to TRBJ2-3, with 9 positions matching TRBD2. Germline-derived CDR1 and CDR2 are SGHAT and FQNNGV. With V trimmed by 6 bases and J by 1 base, 5 bases remained unmatched. CDR3 length: 15 residues.

This clonotype has just a few counts. The V call is TRBV5-1, the J call TRBJ2-2; D is uncertain. The CDR3 sequence is 17 residues long. V was clipped by 2 bases and J by 1 base, with 15 bases between them. Germline V gene data show CDR1 as SGHRS and CDR2 as YFSETQ. The CDR3 bases are TGCGCCAGCAGCTTTGGTTTAGGACGGCTGAACACCGGGGAGCTGTTTTTT. Encoded protein: CASSFGLGRLNTGELFF.

This rearrangement joins TRBV7-3 to TRBJ2-1, with D possibly matching TRBD2 (6 bases). The CDR3 is made up of 14 amino acids. In germline, CDR1 is SGHTA, CDR2 FQGTGA. The V gene lost 1 base and the J gene lost 7 bases, with 11 bases spanning the gap. CDR3: CASSLSGAGNEQFF. The CDR3 bases are TGTGCCAGCAGCTTAAGCGGGGCAGGGAATGAGCAGTTCTTC.

This chain connects TRBV4-1 to TRBJ2-5, with a weak D call TRBD2 (5 bases). The germline V and J ends were trimmed by 4 bases and 2 bases, with 17 bases remaining between them. The germline gives CDR1 MGHRA, CDR2 YSYEKL. The CDR3 is made up of 16 amino acids. The CDR3 is CASSPPTTRLQETQYF. The CDR3, as DNA: TGCGCCAGCAGCCCCCCGACCACACGACTACAAGAGACCCAGTACTTC.

The chain has TRBV11-1 and TRBJ2-5; D perhaps matches TRBD2 (6 bases). The CDR3 covers 13 residues. Between the trimmed V and J ends, which lost 5 bases and 5 bases, there was a span of 12 bases. Germline V CDR1 and CDR2: SGHAT, FQDESV (reference sequence). The CDR3 spells CASSTSFLETQYF. CDR3 nucleotides: TGTGCCAGCAGCACTAGCTTTCTGGAGACCCAGTACTTC.